This T cell receptor beta chain is from a study of cytomegalovirus exposure and HLA in healthy donors (dated by TCRdb to 2016 to 2017). Background for the entire study: An earlier analysis of several hundred of the donors reported more than 250 Gb of sequence data and about 100 million unique TCR beta sequences from some 180 million T cells. Roughly 300 gigabases of sequencing data and approximately 84 million unique TCR sequences were included in an early release covering around 650 HLA-typed donors. The genetic ancestry cluster associated with self-reported Caucasian donors included 65% to 90% of the approximately 430 genotyped donors. The study aimed to test whether signatures of past pathogen exposure could be identified by cataloging public T cell receptors. Using immunosequencing, the study profiled T cell repertoires from about 610 subjects and related those repertoires to cytomegalovirus serostatus. Besides the first cohort of roughly 700 subjects, a separate validation cohort made up of roughly 130 different subjects was used. To predict cytomegalovirus infection status, the study combined high-throughput TCR immunosequencing, statistical association of individual TCRs with disease status, and machine learning. In a later analysis, previously published TCR beta repertoires from 550 to 700 donors were re-analyzed and high-resolution HLA genotyping was added so that TCR occurrence patterns could be studied. The later analysis used no new phenotypic data to find candidate immune exposures, relying instead on TCR beta sequences and their occurrence across donors. An earlier analysis of 587 of the donors used high-throughput TCR beta sequencing to judge whether each TCR beta V gene segment behaved as functional or pseudogenic. Alongside the repertoire data, information on donor age, sex, ethnicity and CMV serostatus was compiled. Genome-wide SNP genotypes for about 65% of the roughly 670 donors were used in a later genetic analysis, which treated that subset as a discovery cohort. All discovery cohort repertoires had been generated on a single sequencing platform. Class I and class II HLA loci were covered by the typing at four-digit resolution. The number of donors typed differed by locus, with roughly 620-640 for A, B, C, DRB1 and DQB1, roughly 520 for DQA1, 606 for DPA1, and 400 to 490 for DPB1. A handful of DR-DQ haplotypes were handled as single units for association and clustering because linkage in the cohort was strong. Among over 350 genotyped donors of the cohort, an average of approximately 230,000 unique TCR beta nucleotide sequences were sequenced per donor, roughly 18% of them non-productive. The paper's findings and limits, for the study overall: The classifier was reported to diagnose cytomegalovirus status with high specificity and sensitivity in both the original cohort and the validation cohort. In a later analysis, HLA-associated TCR beta chains showed more clonal expansion and lower generation probabilities than non-associated chains that were equally common. The authors suggested that the approach could potentially be extended to other disease states and immunological phenotypes. A later genetic analysis associated a missense DCLRE1C variant with V-gene and J-gene trimming of TCR beta chains, and an independent cohort replicated the association. A cluster of highly shared sequence variants was judged likely to represent a technical artifact of the sequencing pipeline. In the study, some 160 TCR beta chains were listed as associated with cytomegalovirus. Broadly in line with IMGT annotations, most TCR beta V segments showed up in productive rearrangements about 87% or about 30% of the time in an earlier analysis of 450 to 600 of the donors. In a later analysis, 16,951 TCR beta sequences were associated with specific HLA alleles at a false discovery rate of 0.05. Some IMGT-functional V segments, including TRBV6-2 and TRBV6-3, could not be distinguished by the 87-base-pair reads and were therefore excluded. In this cohort, only TCR beta chains were sequenced, and detectable features were limited by the absence of alpha or paired-chain data. A later analysis found that TCR association rates varied across HLA loci, with DRB1 alleles showing the most associated TCRs and HLA-C alleles the fewest. When HLA alleles, especially DR and DQ, strongly co-occurred, TCR associations were difficult to assign to individual alleles. According to a later analysis, parvovirus B19, influenza, CMV and Epstein-Barr virus appeared linked to several top co-occurrence clusters. Roughly uniform sequencing depth across donors was assumed in presence/absence analyses, although this assumption may not hold. Across donors, most TCR sequences were observed very rarely, whereas some public TCRs were present in many individuals. Linkage disequilibrium might explain the correlated functional status among segregating V segments, but an unknown experimental factor could not be ruled out. In vitro tests confirmed that a few of the cytomegalovirus-associated TCR beta chains recognize cytomegalovirus antigens. Compared with the 666-donor mean, donors in an Asian-associated ancestry cluster had fewer N-insertions in productive TCRs, according to a later genetic analysis. According to a later analysis, most CMV-associated TCR beta chains appeared to be HLA-restricted, and the HLA associations seemed to be driven largely by CMV exposure. For the cohort, immune exposure information was limited to CMV serostatus. Some 16 rarely observed V segments, including chromosome 9 orphons, were excluded from the earlier analysis of approximately 500 of the donors because counts were too low. HLA typing was unavailable for some donors at each locus, so association tests used only the typed subset. A further reported finding was that TCR beta sequences accurately predicted the HLA-A and HLA-B alleles for most subjects in the first cohort.

Libraries were prepared through the immunoSEQ multiplex PCR assay. For the multiplex PCR, a mixture combining 60 forward primers for TCR Vbeta segments and 13 reverse primers for TCR Jbeta segments was used. A multiplex PCR assay on genomic DNA amplified the CDR3 region of rearranged TCR beta genes. Amplified TCR beta libraries were sequenced as 87-base-pair reads on the Illumina HiSeq System. The authors processed their data as follows. A later analysis tallied approximately 87 million unique TCR beta chains across the 660 or so repertoires, and some 10 million of those chains were shared by two or more donors. Raw reads were error-corrected and collapsed into unique sequences with a nearest-neighbor algorithm that merged closely related sequences to remove PCR and sequencing errors. V, D and J gene segments were assigned by aligning CDR3 sequences to IMGT reference sequences. For a sequence to be retained, at least a six-nucleotide match to both a V gene segment and a J gene segment was required. Rearrangements were called productive when the CDR3 lacked stop codons and stayed in frame with V and J; all others were non-productive. Following IMGT convention, CDR3 was defined as the stretch from the second conserved V-encoded cysteine to the conserved J-encoded phenylalanine. Sequences without an unambiguous match to a single V gene segment were excluded from the earlier analysis of about 640 of the donors. An earlier analysis of roughly 590 of the donors called V segments functional above 56.7% productive rearrangements and segregating when the between-donor standard deviation exceeded 5%. A statistical classification framework was built for diagnosing cytomegalovirus status from the catalog of TCR beta chain sequences. In a later analysis, TCR nucleotide sequences were compared against IMGT/GENE-DB human TR gene sequences so that V and J genes could be assigned. A later analysis assigned CDR3 sequences and most-parsimonious VDJ recombination scenarios with the TCRdist pipeline. In a later analysis, each TCR beta chain was defined by its CDR3 amino acid sequence together with its V-gene family, and reads lacking a unique V-gene family were excluded. A later analysis removed over 500 highly shared, low-generation-probability nucleotide sequences to deal with suspected cross-contamination and a sequencing artifact. A later analysis calculated a clonal expansion index for each public chain from normalized within-repertoire ranks of inferred template counts. Generation probabilities in a later analysis came from a VDJ recombination model fitted to out-of-frame rearrangements, and those results were checked against IGoR. In a later analysis, hypergeometric tests were used to score TCR-TCR, TCR-HLA and TCR-CMV co-occurrence, with a repertoire-size bias correction applied to TCR pairs. In a later analysis, false discovery rates were estimated by permuting HLA or CMV assignments 20 times. In a later analysis, co-occurring TCRs were grouped using DBSCAN, and TCRdist sequence similarity was added for clustering within HLA-allele-positive subsets. For co-occurrence clustering, repertoires with fewer than 30,000 or more than 120,000 public chains were excluded, along with 5 or 6 repertoires with anomalous nucleotide sharing. Imported from immuneACCESS, the table was reduced by TCRdb to in-frame sequences with V and J called. These copies leave out some clones; in studies compared against another copy, an unresolved V gene accounts for under half, and the cause of the remainder is not known. D and trimming were read from the DNA, whereas the V and J calls and clone size are those reported in that table. The table for this sample lists around 140,000 clones. The top ten constitute 1.5% to 1.9% of the sample.

From its cysteine to its phenylalanine, the CDR3 spans 15 amino acids. Here the CDR3 DNA is all that survives: 45 bases in frame from base 1. The V end loses 3 bases and the J end loses 4 bases, and a stretch of 16 bases separates them. CDR1 and CDR2 are read off the germline V gene as SGHRS and YFSETQ. In total, 600 or so healthy bone marrow donors made up the cohort. Cohort members were all nominally healthy when sampled, although unrecorded immune exposures were likely present. The donor was CMV seronegative and was included in the group of hundreds of seronegative cohort members. A peripheral blood sample was provided by each donor, and peripheral blood mononuclear cells were used for TCR beta sequencing. Genomic DNA extraction from the blood cell samples was performed with the Qiagen DNeasy Blood Extraction Kit. Of note for this clone: Its antigen target is currently unknown.

The rearrangement combines TRBV5-1 with TRBJ2-5, with a weak D call of TRBD2 (5 bases match). This clonotype was obtained from a woman aged 40 to 50 in good health and CMV-seronegative. Sequenced sample: PBMCs. The CDR3 protein is CASSSERGTRETQYF. Here is the DNA: TGCGCCAGCAGCTCCGAACGGGGTACCAGAGAGACCCAGTACTTC.